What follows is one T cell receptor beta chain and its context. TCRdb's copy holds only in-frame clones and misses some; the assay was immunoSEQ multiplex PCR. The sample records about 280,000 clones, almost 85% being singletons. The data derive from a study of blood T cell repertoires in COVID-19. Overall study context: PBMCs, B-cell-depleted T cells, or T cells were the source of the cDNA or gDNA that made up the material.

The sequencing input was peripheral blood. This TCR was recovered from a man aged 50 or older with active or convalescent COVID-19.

CDR3 loop: CASTGGSSYNEQFF. For the CDR3, the DNA is TGTGCCAGCACGGGCGGGAGCTCCTACAATGAGCAGTTCTTC. This chain uses TRBV2 with TRBJ2-1; 7 nucleotides agree with TRBD2. The V segment lost 7 bases and the J segment 0 bases; nucleotides outside the gene matches: 3. Germline CDR1 is SNHLY and CDR2 is FYNNEI. The CDR3 is 14 amino acids.